The 29 T cell receptor beta chains in this list originate from one sample, sequenced in a study of cytomegalovirus exposure and HLA in healthy donors. It was with 60 Vbeta and 13 Jbeta primers that the PCR ran. Profiling relied on immunoSEQ multiplex PCR, and the TCRdb table lists in-frame clones only, not all of them. The sample lists 130,000 or so clones, around 9% occurring once. Sequenced material: PBMCs. The receptors were gathered from a woman between 35 and 50 years old in good health and CMV-seropositive.

The chain links TRBV7-6 to TRBJ2-7; 8 bases are a match to TRBD1. Looked up from germline, CDR1 is SGHVS and CDR2 is FNYEAQ. The V segment lost 5 bases and the J segment 2 bases; nucleotides outside the gene matches: 8. The CDR3 spans 15 residues. The CDR3 coding sequence is TGTGCCAGCAGCCCCGGGACAGGCGATACCTACGAGCAGTACTTC. It encodes CASSPGTGDTYEQYF.

The rearrangement joins TRBV7-9 to TRBJ1-2; D call uncertain. The CDR3 has 14 residues. Germline loops: CDR1 SEHNR, CDR2 FQNEAQ (reference sequence). V lost 4 bases and J lost 7, with 16 bases in between. The CDR3 sequence is CASSSEIVLGGYTF. CDR3 sequence (DNA): TGTGCCAGCAGCTCGGAGATTGTATTAGGTGGCTACACCTTC.

This clone appeared a few times. The chain combines TRBV5-8 with TRBJ2-1, with TRBD2 matching 9 bases. This CDR3 spans 17 amino acids. The V gene's germline CDR1 is SGHTS and CDR2 YDEGEE. J was trimmed by 7 bases and V by 0 bases; bases with no gene match: 11. CDR3 region: CASSLGGVAGVGNEQFF. The CDR3 DNA reads TGTGCCAGCAGCTTGGGGGGAGTAGCGGGGGTAGGGAATGAGCAGTTCTTC.

In its sample, this clone was seen a few times. This chain joins TRBV2 and TRBJ2-7; no clear D. The CDR3 covers 11 residues. V was shortened by 8 bases and J by 0 bases, with 5 bases between the two germline ends. From germline, CDR1 is SNHLY and CDR2 FYNNEI. CDR3 sequence (DNA): TGTGCCAGCGCGAGCTCCTACGAGCAGTACTTC. This sequence encodes CASASSYEQYF.

This CDR3 is CASSLGALSYEQYF. The CDR3 DNA sequence: TGTGCCAGCAGCTTAGGAGCCCTCTCCTACGAGCAGTACTTC. The V call is TRBV7-9, the J call TRBJ2-7; D is unclear. The CDR3 runs to 14 residues. From germline, CDR1 is SEHNR and CDR2 FQNEAQ (reference sequence). V was cut by 1 base and J by 0 bases, with 7 bases left in between.

This clone has just a few counts. The rearrangement joins TRBV6-6 to TRBJ1-2; TRBD1 aligns across 7 bases. The J segment lost 5 bases and the V segment lost 6 bases, leaving 9 bases of the junction unmatched. The CDR3 loop spans 14 amino acids. Germline V gives CDR1 MNHNY, CDR2 SVGAGI (reference sequence). CDR3 residues: CASSHRLQGYGYTF. CDR3 in DNA: TGTGCCAGCAGCCACCGGCTACAGGGGTATGGCTACACCTTC.

A single count supports this clone. The chain has TRBV18 and TRBJ1-3; no clear D. V gave up 3 bases and J gave up 0 bases, with 9 bases separating them. The CDR3 sequence is 15 residues long. Germline V gene lookup returns CDR1 KGHSH and CDR2 LQKENI. Written as DNA, the CDR3 is TGTGCCAGCTCACCTCCCCACTTCTCTGGAAACACCATATATTTT. It yields the protein CASSPPHFSGNTIYF. The whole variable domain, filled in from reference TRBV18 and TRBJ1-3, reads NAGVMQNPRHLVRRRGQEARLRCSPMKGHSHVYWYRQLPEEGLKFMVYLQKENIIDESGMPKERFSAEFPKEGPSILRIQQVVRGDSAAYFCASSPPHFSGNTIYFGEGSWLTVV.

The V and J genes are TRBV5-1 and TRBJ1-6, with 8 positions matching TRBD1. The V gene end was trimmed by 3 bases and the J gene end by 10 bases; junction bases not matched to a gene: 3. CDR1 SGHRS and CDR2 YFSETQ come from the germline V gene. The CDR3 contains 13 residues. DNA of the CDR3: TGCGCCAGCAGCTGGACAGGGAGCTCACCCCTCCACTTT. As protein: CASSWTGSSPLHF.

The chain is built from TRBV29-1 and TRBJ2-6, with unresolved D. Trimming left V 4 bases short and J 12 bases short, with 13 bases between. CDR1 and CDR2 (germline): SQVTM, ANQGSEA. The CDR3 extends over 12 amino acids. The CDR3 loop reads CSVGVESTVLTF. The CDR3 DNA reads as TGCAGCGTTGGGGTGGAGTCAACCGTCCTGACTTTC. Full variable domain (rest looked up from reference TRBV29-1 and TRBJ2-6): SAVISQKPSRDICQRGTSLTIQCQVDSQVTMMFWYRQQPGQSLTLIATANQGSEATYESGFVIDKFPISRPNLTFSTLTVSNMSPEDSSIYLCSVGVESTVLTFGAGSRLTVL.

The chain has TRBV6-5 and TRBJ1-6, with a tentative D call TRBD1 (5 bases). The V end lost 6 bases, the J end lost 6 bases, and 15 bases lay between the germline ends. CDR3 size: 15 residues. Germline CDR1 reads MNHEY; CDR2 reads SVGAGI. The CDR3: CASRTGGRGNSPLHF. The CDR3 bases are TGTGCCAGCAGAACGGGGGGGAGAGGTAATTCACCCCTCCACTTT.

Only a few counts were recorded for this clone. V and J are TRBV6-1 and TRBJ2-3; TRBD1 might be the D (6 bases). From germline, CDR1 is MNHNS and CDR2 SASEGT. The CDR3 extends over 14 amino acids. Trimming left V 6 bases short and J 3 bases short, with 13 bases between. The CDR3 sequence is CASRAGTKTDTQYF. The CDR3 nucleotides are TGTGCCAGCAGAGCCGGGACAAAAACAGATACGCAGTATTTT.

The rearrangement joins TRBV7-2 to TRBJ2-1; 9 positions agree with TRBD1. The ends lost 1 base at V and 7 bases at J; junction bases unmatched: 8. The CDR3 length is 16 residues. CDR1 is SGHTA, CDR2 FQGNSA, per germline. The CDR3 loop is CASSLDGQGIGNEQFF. In DNA form, the CDR3 reads TGTGCCAGCAGCTTAGACGGACAGGGGATTGGAAATGAGCAGTTCTTC.

The chain employs TRBV9 and TRBJ2-1, with TRBD1 identical over 7 bases. Germline V gives CDR1 SGDLS, CDR2 YYNGEE. The CDR3 loop spans 16 amino acids. V was pared by 0 bases and J by 2 bases, with 5 bases of the junction left unmatched. CDR3 amino acids: CASSVVIQGAYNEQFF. The CDR3 nucleotides are TGTGCCAGCAGCGTAGTTATCCAGGGGGCCTACAATGAGCAGTTCTTC.

The V gene is TRBV5-5, the J gene TRBJ2-3, with no clear D. The germline V gene encodes CDR1 SGHKS and CDR2 YYEKEE (reference sequence). CDR3 length: 15 residues. Deletions cut 1 base from V and 6 bases from J, with 15 bases between. CDR3 amino acids: CASSLRPGADDTQYF. In nucleotides, the CDR3 is TGTGCCAGCAGCTTGAGACCAGGCGCCGATGATACGCAGTATTTT.

The CDR3 loop reads CASTPPGQSYEQYF. CDR3 bases: TGTGCCAGCACCCCCCCGGGACAGTCTTACGAGCAGTACTTC. J is TRBJ2-7 and V is TRBV6-5; 7 bases are a match to TRBD1. The CDR3 spans 14 residues. The V gene's germline CDR1 is MNHEY and CDR2 SVGAGI. V trimming: 7 bases; J trimming: 4 bases; junction bases outside the gene matches: 10.

This clone was picked up a small number of times. The V call is TRBV2, the J call TRBJ1-5, with D unresolved. Germline V gene data show CDR1 as SNHLY and CDR2 as FYNNEI. CDR3 length equals 14 residues. V shed 6 bases and J shed 3 bases, with 12 bases lying between them. The CDR3 loop is CASSPPVSNQPQHF. The CDR3 DNA reads as TGTGCCAGCAGCCCCCCGGTTTCCAATCAGCCCCAGCATTTT. The whole variable domain, filled in from reference TRBV2 and TRBJ1-5, reads EPEVTQTPSHQVTQMGQEVILRCVPISNHLYFYWYRQILGQKVEFLVSFYNNEISEKSEIFDDQFSVERPDGSNFTLKIRSTKLEDSAMYFCASSPPVSNQPQHFGDGTRLSIL.

This clone was counted between two and nine times. The chain combines TRBV27 with TRBJ1-5; D gene unclear. CDR3 length equals 13 residues. Trimming removed 3 bases at V and 4 bases at J, with 7 bases between. CDR1 is MNHEY and CDR2 is SMNVEV in the germline V gene (reference sequence). This CDR3 is CASSLGRNQPQHF. CDR3 DNA: TGTGCCAGCAGTTTGGGCCGAAATCAGCCCCAGCATTTT.

This clone has more than one count but fewer than ten. This rearrangement joins TRBV29-1 to TRBJ2-5, with D perhaps matching TRBD1 (6 bases). V dropped 7 bases and J dropped 5 bases, with 23 bases sitting between them. This CDR3 comprises 15 residues. Germline CDR1 is SQVTM and CDR2 is ANQGSEA. This chain's CDR3 is CSASLWQGRAETQYF. In DNA, the CDR3 is TGCAGCGCCTCCTTGTGGCAGGGGAGAGCGGAGACCCAGTACTTC.

The chain is built from TRBV5-1 and TRBJ2-5, with TRBD2 as a possible D gene (6 bases). Trimming took 4 bases from V and 2 from J, leaving 18 bases between them. CDR1 and CDR2 from the germline V gene are SGHRS and YFSETQ. The CDR3 has 16 amino acids. As DNA, the CDR3 is TGCGCCAGCAGCCCGGGGATGTGGAGGGCGCAAGAGACCCAGTACTTC. It translates to CASSPGMWRAQETQYF.

The chain couples TRBV21-1 to TRBJ1-5; the DNA was not compared with TRBD1, the D call given in the table. TRBV21-1 is a pseudogene locus. There are 11 residues in the CDR3. CDR3: CASSKGTGDHF. CDR3 nucleotide sequence: TGTGCCAGCAGCAAAGGGACAGGGGACCATTTT.

V and J are TRBV7-2 and TRBJ2-3; TRBD2 aligns across 7 bases. Germline V gene sequence: CDR1 SGHTA, CDR2 FQGNSA. V gave up 1 base and J gave up 0 bases; unmatched junction bases: 7. This CDR3 spans 17 amino acids. The CDR3 sequence is CASSLGLAVSSTDTQYF. For the CDR3, the DNA is TGTGCCAGCAGCTTAGGGCTAGCGGTCAGTAGCACAGATACGCAGTATTTT. Together with reference TRBV7-2 and TRBJ2-3, the CDR3 gives the full variable domain: GAGVSQSPSNKVTEKGKDVELRCDPISGHTALYWYRQSLGQGLEFLIYFQGNSAPDKSGLPSDRFSAERTGGSVSTLTIQRTQQEDSAVYLCASSLGLAVSSTDTQYFGPGTRLTVL.

This clone was seen a few times. The rearrangement joins TRBV27 to TRBJ2-2; TRBD1 might be the D (6 bases). CDR1 MNHEY and CDR2 SMNVEV come from the germline V gene (reference sequence). This CDR3 region has 14 residues. Trimming left V 5 bases short and J 6 bases short, with 13 bases between. CDR3 nucleotide sequence: TGTGCCAGCAGTGTGACACAGGGAGCCGGGGAGCTGTTTTTT. Its protein is CASSVTQGAGELFF.

CDR3 in DNA: TGCGCCAGCAGCTTGACAATTTTCACTGAAGCTTTCTTT. Its translation: CASSLTIFTEAFF. The rearrangement uses TRBV5-1 and TRBJ1-1; no clear D gene. This CDR3 region has 13 residues. V dropped 1 base and J dropped 4 bases, with 8 bases sitting between them. Germline loops: CDR1 SGHRS, CDR2 YFSETQ.

The V gene is TRBV6-5, the J gene TRBJ1-2, with 7 bases lining up with TRBD1. This CDR3 is 12 amino acids long. Trimming took 8 bases from V and 5 from J; bases not matched to a gene: 5. The germline gives CDR1 MNHEY, CDR2 SVGAGI. As DNA, the CDR3 is TGTGCCAGCGCTGGGACAGCTTATGGCTACACCTTC. Translated, it gives CASAGTAYGYTF.

This clone appeared a few times. The J gene is TRBJ2-7, the V gene TRBV5-1; D gene ambiguous. Germline-derived CDR1 and CDR2 are SGHRS and YFSETQ. V lost 2 bases, J lost 2 bases, and 5 bases lay in between. The CDR3 runs to 12 residues. Here the CDR3 reads CASSLTAYEQYF. The CDR3 coding sequence is TGCGCCAGCAGCTTAACAGCCTACGAGCAGTACTTC.

The chain uses TRBV9 and TRBJ2-2; unclear D gene. Trimming took off 4 bases at V and 6 bases at J, with 7 bases between the two ends. CDR3 length equals 12 residues. Per germline, CDR1 SGDLS and CDR2 YYNGEE. The DNA of the CDR3 is TGTGCCAGCAGCCCCGGGTCCGGGGAGCTGTTTTTT. This codes for CASSPGSGELFF. The full variable domain, rest sourced from reference TRBV9 and TRBJ2-2, is DSGVTQTPKHLITATGQRVTLRCSPRSGDLSVYWYQQSLDQGLQFLIQYYNGEERAKGNILERFSAQQFPDLHSELNLSSLELGDSALYFCASSPGSGELFFGEGSRLTVL.

CDR3 sequence: CASSLGDRGDSPLHF. The CDR3 region has the DNA TGCGCCAGCAGCTTGGGGGACAGGGGAGATTCACCCCTCCACTTT. V and J are TRBV5-1 and TRBJ1-6, with 10 positions matching TRBD1. CDR3 length equals 15 residues. Trimming cost V 0 bases and J 8 bases; bases outside gene matches: 2. The germline V gene encodes CDR1 SGHRS and CDR2 YFSETQ.

This clone was counted only a few times. CDR3 bases: TGTGCCAGCTCTCCGATAGACACCGACTCTGGAAACACCATATATTTT. Amino acid sequence: CASSPIDTDSGNTIYF. The chain has TRBV18 and TRBJ1-3; unclear D gene. The germline gives CDR1 KGHSH, CDR2 LQKENI. Trimming left V 6 bases short and J 0 bases short, with 15 bases between. The CDR3 spans 16 residues. Looking up the rest from reference TRBV18 and TRBJ1-3 gives the full variable domain: NAGVMQNPRHLVRRRGQEARLRCSPMKGHSHVYWYRQLPEEGLKFMVYLQKENIIDESGMPKERFSAEFPKEGPSILRIQQVVRGDSAAYFCASSPIDTDSGNTIYFGEGSWLTVV.

This clone was counted at least ten times. This chain links TRBV29-1 with TRBJ2-3, with 12 nucleotides matching TRBD2. Trimming cost V 3 bases and J 5 bases; bases outside gene matches: 6. Germline CDR1 reads SQVTM; CDR2 reads ANQGSEA. The CDR3 sequence is 15 residues long. CDR3 amino acids: CSVETSGGVGDTQYF. The CDR3 DNA follows: TGCAGCGTTGAGACTAGCGGGGGCGTGGGAGATACGCAGTATTTT.